The clone carrying this T cell receptor (beta chain) has ten or more counts. The length of the CDR3 is 15 residues. V shed 3 bases and J 3 bases; nucleotides not matched to a gene: 5. From the 5' RACE reads, TCRdb called clonotypes with MiXCR, one entry per CDR3 protein. The sample records some 32,000 distinct CDR3 sequences, more than 6.5% being singletons. The sample originates from a study of T cells after yellow fever vaccination. About the research overall: Researchers used CD3, CD45RA, CCR7 and CD95 to sort out EM, EMRA, CM and Tscm memory subsets.

Findings and caveats of the study: The secondary response was weaker but peaked faster, day 5 versus 15.

V usage is TRBV12-3 or TRBV12-4 and J usage is TRBJ2-1; 7 bases match TRBD1. This sample comprised PBMCs, either bulk or a sorted T-cell subset (CD4+, CD8+, memory, or dextramer-sorted; not recorded which), obtained on the day of the first yellow fever vaccination. The TCR originated in a man younger than 30 who received the YFV17D yellow fever vaccine. CDR3 in amino acids: CASSFKQGLYNEQFF. Written as DNA, the CDR3 is TGTGCCAGCAGTTTTAAACAGGGGCTCTACAATGAGCAGTTCTTC.